This note documents a single TCR beta chain sequence. This clone was seen only a few times. Its specific antigen is unknown. Qualities for individual bases were not recorded, and no much larger clone is one base off. The sample belongs to a study of cytomegalovirus exposure and HLA in healthy donors (dated by TCRdb to about 2017). General notes on the study: According to a later analysis, one platform produced both the 110 or so validation repertoires and the 730 or so repertoires of the first cohort. The study aimed to test whether signatures of past pathogen exposure could be identified by cataloging public T cell receptors. A separate validation cohort of approximately 130 different subjects was used in addition to the roughly 640-subject first cohort. The study combined high-throughput TCR immunosequencing, statistical association of individual TCRs with disease status, and machine learning to predict cytomegalovirus infection status.

Separate from the approximately 700-subject first cohort, the validation cohort of around 130 subjects was the group to which the donors belonged. The library was generated by the immunoSEQ multiplex PCR assay. Per the original workflow: To diagnose cytomegalovirus status from the catalog of TCR beta chain sequences, a statistical classification framework was built. TCRdb's version of the immuneACCESS table is confined to in-frame rearrangements and falls short of the full clone set. An unresolved V gene accounts for under half of the shortfall where checked; the remainder is of unknown origin. V, J and clone size are taken as reported in that table, and D and trimming were inferred from the DNA itself. The sample contains about 120,000 clones, 88% of them found a single time. The ten largest account for about 6% of the sample. General conclusions and limits of the study: In the study, some 160 TCR beta chains were listed as associated with cytomegalovirus. In both the original and validation cohorts, the classifier was reported to diagnose cytomegalovirus status with high specificity and sensitivity. While some public TCRs were present in many individuals, most TCR sequences turned up only very rarely across donors. The validation cohort had no HLA typing available for a later analysis, so co-occurrence within that cohort was assessed over all 130 or so repertoires. It was suggested by the authors that the approach could potentially be generalized to other disease states and immunological phenotypes. A later analysis found that TCRs clustered in the first cohort also tended to co-occur in the 95 to 150 validation repertoires, with more than 90% of cluster scores above 0. A few of the identified cytomegalovirus-associated TCR beta chains were confirmed in vitro to be specific for cytomegalovirus antigens.

The CDR3, cysteine through phenylalanine, is 14 amino acids long. The CDR3 DNA has 42 bases and is translated from base 1. Reading the germline V gene gives CDR1 ENHRY and CDR2 SYGVKD. Trimming removed 1 base from V and 0 bases from J, leaving 4 bases between the germline ends. This sequence uses TRBV10-3 and TRBJ1-5, with the D gene uncertain. This clonotype originated in a woman younger than 35 in good health and CMV-seropositive. The sequenced sample consisted of PBMCs. The DNA sequence is given as TGTGCCATCAGTGAGTTACTTAGCAATCAGCCCCAGCATTTT. Its protein reads: CAISELLSNQPQHF.